This TCR beta chain derives from a study of blood T cell repertoires in COVID-19. About the research overall: From the United States, Italy and Spain came samples of acute and convalescent COVID-19. PBMCs, B-cell-depleted T cells, or T cells provided the cDNA or gDNA that made up the material.

This CDR3 has 12 residues. Germline V gene sequence: CDR1 LNHDA, CDR2 SQIVND (reference sequence). Trimming left V 6 bases short and J 7 bases short, with 12 bases between. As processed by the authors: Estimation of nucleated cell counts relied on the amplification of reference gene primers. Only in-frame clones appear in the TCRdb table, and some are missing; sequencing was by immunoSEQ multiplex PCR. V, J and clone size derive from that table, while D and trimming were established from the DNA sequence. The data contain about 120,000 clones, 70% to 85% of them singletons. This TCR was recovered from a man aged 50 to 60 with acute or convalescent COVID-19. The gene calls are TRBV19 and TRBJ1-1, with a possible D match to TRBD1 (5 bases). Sequenced input: peripheral blood. DNA for the CDR3: TGTGCCAGTAGCGGTAGACAGTATGAAGCTTTCTTT. Translated: CASSGRQYEAFF. The variable domain in full, with the rest retrieved from reference TRBV19 and TRBJ1-1, is DGGITQSPKYLFRKEGQNVTLSCEQNLNHDAMYWYRQDPGQGLRLIYYSQIVNDFQKGDIAEGYSVSREKKESFPLTVTSAQKNPTAFYLCASSGRQYEAFFGQGTRLTVV.